The present T cell receptor beta chain was sequenced within a study of metastatic and nonmetastatic thyroid tumors. TCRdb reanalyzed the PCR reads via MiXCR. Of more than 15,000 clones listed, approximately 30% are singletons. Germline-derived CDR1 and CDR2 are WSHSY and SAAADI. This CDR3 region has 13 residues. V lost 0 bases and J lost 8, with 10 bases in between. All patients were treatment-naive before thyroid surgery. This clone was observed at least ten times. The sample comprised tumor tissue. The receptor's source is a male donor with papillary thyroid cancer or a benign thyroid nodule (not recorded which). Some clones in this sample may be carry-over from other donors' samples. The gene calls are TRBV10-2 and TRBJ1-2; D gene uncertain. The CDR3 sequence: CASSESWAGGYTF. The CDR3 region has the DNA TGCGCCAGCAGTGAGTCGTGGGCAGGAGGCTACACCTTC.